These 29 T cell receptor beta chains came from one sample sequenced in a study of T cells in Graves' hyperthyroidism and ophthalmopathy. Authors of the study amplified TCR beta CDR3 regions from RNA transcripts. Researchers ran a first-round RT-PCR on the TCR CDR3 using the HTBI primer set. TCRdb redid the calling of the multiplex PCR reads with MiXCR, one entry per CDR3 protein. The sample has 250,000 to 300,000 distinct CDR3 sequences, approximately 14% seen once. Sequencing was performed on blood. The receptors were gathered from a woman aged 40 to 50 with Graves' hyperthyroidism.

This clonotype appeared a few times. The junction shows a germline mismatch at one end, possibly a read error. The chain joins TRBV7-7 to TRBJ2-3, with 14 bases fitting TRBD2. Germline V gene sequence: CDR1 SSHAT, CDR2 FNYEAQ (reference sequence). The CDR3 is 17 residues long. This chain's CDR3 is CASSFLTSGRAGDTQYF. The CDR3 coding sequence is TGTGCTAGCAGCTTCCTGACTAGCGGGAGGGCGGGAGATACGCAGTATTTT.

This clonotype was counted only a few times. The chain carries TRBV20-1 and TRBJ2-7; 11 positions agree with TRBD1. The CDR3 covers 13 residues. Germline V gene data show CDR1 as DFQATT and CDR2 as SNEGSKA (reference sequence). J gave up 5 bases and V 3 bases, and 3 bases lay outside the gene matches. CDR3 amino acids: CSARRTGGHEQYF. The CDR3 DNA reads as TGCAGTGCTAGGCGGACAGGGGGCCACGAGCAGTACTTC.

This clonotype was observed many times. The J gene is TRBJ1-5, the V gene TRBV11-2; D remains unclear. The germline V and J ends were trimmed by 0 bases and 2 bases, with 14 bases remaining between them. The CDR3 extends over 17 amino acids. Germline-derived CDR1 and CDR2 are SGHAT and FQNNGV. The DNA for the CDR3 is TGTGCCAGCAGCTTAGATGGGCCAAGGACTGGCAATCAGCCCCAGCATTTT. Translation gives CASSLDGPRTGNQPQHF.

This clonotype was picked up a small number of times. The chain is built from TRBV29-1 and TRBJ2-2, with D possibly matching TRBD1 (6 bases). V was clipped by 6 bases and J by 1 base, with 9 bases between them. The germline CDR1 and CDR2 sequences are SQVTM and ANQGSEA. This CDR3 contains 13 residues. The CDR3: CSVDRENTGELFF. The CDR3 nucleotides read TGCAGCGTGGACAGAGAGAACACCGGGGAGCTGTTTTTT.

V and J are TRBV6-1 and TRBJ1-1, with no clear D. Germline-derived CDR1 and CDR2 are MNHNS and SASEGT. CDR3 length: 14 amino acids. V shed 7 bases and J shed 2 bases, with 14 bases lying between them. For the CDR3, the DNA is TGTGCCAGCACCTCCCTAAATATAAACACTGAAGCTTTCTTT. Protein sequence: CASTSLNINTEAFF.

This clonotype was detected ten times or more. V is TRBV14 and J is TRBJ2-3; D uncertain. CDR3 length: 14 residues. Trimming cost V 0 bases and J 4 bases, with 8 bases left between them. The germline V gene has CDR1 SGHDN and CDR2 FVKESK. The CDR3 DNA reads as TGTGCCAGCAGCCAAGATAATGGGGCAGATACGCAGTATTTT. As protein: CASSQDNGADTQYF.

V is TRBV12-3 or TRBV12-4 and J is TRBJ2-7, with D perhaps being TRBD1 or TRBD2 (5 bases each). The CDR3 runs to 15 residues. V was shortened by 7 bases and J by 0 bases, with 16 bases between the two germline ends. CDR3 sequence (DNA): TGTGCCAGCACTCGGGACCTTTATAGCTCCTACGAGCAGTACTTC. Protein: CASTRDLYSSYEQYF.

The genes are TRBV27 and TRBJ2-7; 12 bases are shared with TRBD2. Germline V gene sequence: CDR1 MNHEY, CDR2 SMNVEV (reference sequence). The CDR3 length is 14 residues. J gave up 5 bases and V 5 bases, and 4 bases lay outside the gene matches. This chain's CDR3 is CASSRLAGDDEQYF. As DNA, the CDR3 is TGTGCCAGCAGTCGACTAGCGGGAGACGACGAGCAGTACTTC.

This clonotype has a count of ten or more. V gene TRBV24-1 combines with J gene TRBJ2-1; maybe TRBD2 (6 bases). The CDR3 has 13 amino acids. CDR1 and CDR2 from the germline V gene are KGHDR and SFDVKD. The V end lost 11 bases, the J end lost 2 bases, and 12 bases lay between the germline ends. CDR3 region: CASSGEPYNEQFF. CDR3 nucleotides: TGTGCCAGCTCGGGAGAGCCCTACAATGAGCAGTTCTTC.

V and J are TRBV27 and TRBJ2-1; D gene unclear. The CDR3 runs 14 residues. V was pared by 6 bases and J by 7 bases, with 16 bases between. Germline CDR1 and CDR2: MNHEY and SMNVEV (reference sequence). As DNA, the CDR3 is TGTGCCAGCAGGTTGGGCCCGCCGAGGAATGAGCAGTTCTTC. Residues: CASRLGPPRNEQFF.

V and J are TRBV18 and TRBJ1-1; possibly TRBD1 for D (6 bases). CDR3 length: 15 residues. Trimming left V 4 bases short and J 3 bases short, with 15 bases between. Germline V gene sequence: CDR1 KGHSH, CDR2 LQKENI. CDR3 sequence: CASSLVQGLDTEAFF. DNA of the CDR3: TGTGCCAGCTCACTCGTACAGGGATTGGACACTGAAGCTTTCTTT.

There are many counts of this clonotype. The chain joins TRBV20-1 to TRBJ2-1; D is unclear. The CDR3 has 17 residues. Germline assignment: CDR1 DFQATT and CDR2 SNEGSKA (reference sequence). Trimming stripped 1 base from V and 0 bases from J, with 16 bases between. The CDR3 loop reads CSARVPERVLSYNEQFF. Here the CDR3 DNA reads TGCAGTGCTAGAGTCCCCGAGCGAGTCCTCTCCTACAATGAGCAGTTCTTC.

This clonotype appeared many times. The chain links TRBV7-9 to TRBJ2-5; 9 bases agree with TRBD2. The CDR3 loop spans 19 amino acids. Germline V gives CDR1 SEHNR, CDR2 FQNEAQ (reference sequence). V shed 5 bases and J 2 bases; nucleotides not matched to a gene: 18. The CDR3 nucleotides are TGTGCCAGCAGCCCCAAGGGAGGCGGGAGGGCCTTGTGGCAAGAGACCCAGTACTTC. Amino acids: CASSPKGGGRALWQETQYF.

The sample holds many counts of this clonotype. The rearrangement joins TRBV10-2 to TRBJ1-5; D remains ambiguous. The CDR3 totals 15 residues. Germline-derived CDR1 and CDR2 are WSHSY and SAAADI. V lost 0 bases to trimming and J lost 0 bases, with 6 bases between them. In DNA form, the CDR3 reads TGCGCCAGCAGTGAGTCGGTTTATAGCAATCAGCCCCAGCATTTT. Residues: CASSESVYSNQPQHF.

This clonotype has a count of ten or more. The chain uses TRBV2 and TRBJ1-3; the D gene is possibly TRBD1 (6 bases). The CDR3 loop spans 17 amino acids. The germline gives CDR1 SNHLY, CDR2 FYNNEI. Trimming left V 3 bases short and J 7 bases short, with 22 bases between. In nucleotides, the CDR3 is TGTGCCAGCAGTGATAAGGGGGGGACGCTAAGGGAGAACACCATATATTTT. Its translation: CASSDKGGTLRENTIYF.

This clonotype has a count of ten or more. The chain is built from TRBV7-6 and TRBJ1-6, with TRBD1 matching over 7 bases. Trimming at V came to 6 bases and at J to 7 bases, leaving 6 bases not matched to a gene. Per germline, CDR1 SGHVS and CDR2 FNYEAQ. The CDR3 extends over 14 amino acids. The CDR3 DNA reads TGTGCCAGCAGTACAGACAGGGTGAATTCACCCCTCCACTTT. Protein sequence: CASSTDRVNSPLHF.

This chain links TRBV24-1 with TRBJ2-2; 8 nucleotides match TRBD1. CDR1 KGHDR and CDR2 SFDVKD come from the germline V gene. This CDR3 comprises 13 residues. V gave up 8 bases and J gave up 5 bases; unmatched junction bases: 3. The CDR3 sequence: CATTRTGTGELFF. The DNA for the CDR3 is TGTGCCACCACCCGGACAGGGACCGGGGAGCTGTTTTTT.

V gene TRBV20-1 combines with J gene TRBJ2-1; D gene uncertain. This CDR3 has 14 amino acids. Germline CDR1 is DFQATT and CDR2 is SNEGSKA (reference sequence). Trimming cost V 0 bases and J 8 bases, with 14 bases left between them. The CDR3 region has the DNA TGCAGTGCTAGAGACCCCCGAGCCGGAGATGAGCAGTTCTTC. This codes for CSARDPRAGDEQFF.

This clonotype was recorded at least ten times. This chain connects TRBV12-3 or TRBV12-4 to TRBJ1-1, with D possibly TRBD1 on 5 matching bases. This CDR3 is 13 amino acids long. The V and J ends lost 7 bases and 3 bases respectively, with 12 bases between them. For the CDR3, the DNA is TGTGCCAGCACTCTTCGGGGGGACACTGAAGCTTTCTTT. Its protein is CASTLRGDTEAFF.

This sequence joins TRBV29-1 and TRBJ2-7, with D perhaps matching TRBD1 (6 bases). V was cut by 7 bases and J by 4 bases, with 17 bases left in between. Germline CDR1 and CDR2: SQVTM and ANQGSEA. This CDR3 is built from 13 residues. CDR3 sequence: CSGIGTQSYEQYF. As DNA, the CDR3 is TGCAGCGGGATCGGGACACAATCATACGAGCAGTACTTC.

As for this clonotype: A much larger clone differs by one base, so this may be a read error. This chain connects TRBV2 to TRBJ2-2; 14 bases match TRBD2. Unmatched junction bases numbered 15, after V lost 11 bases and J lost 7 bases. The CDR3 extends over 17 amino acids. Germline CDR1 and CDR2: SNHLY and FYNNEI. CDR3: CAWLGTSGSSYIGELFF. The DNA of the CDR3 is TGTGCCTGGCTTGGGACTAGCGGGAGTAGCTACATCGGGGAGCTGTTTTTT.

This clonotype was detected ten times or more. The J gene is TRBJ1-5, the V gene TRBV2; 10 bases agree with TRBD1. The V segment lost 6 bases and the J segment 5 bases; nucleotides outside the gene matches: 7. The CDR3 has 15 residues. Germline V CDR1 and CDR2: SNHLY, FYNNEI. The CDR3 DNA reads as TGTGCCAGCAGCCTCAGACAGGGGGCATATCAGCCCCAGCATTTT. Encoded protein: CASSLRQGAYQPQHF.

The rearrangement joins TRBV19 to TRBJ1-2, with TRBD1 identical over 9 bases. Trimming removed 5 bases from V and 6 bases from J; junction bases left unmatched: 4. This CDR3 is 13 amino acids long. Germline V gene data show CDR1 as LNHDA and CDR2 as SQIVND (reference sequence). CDR3: CASSRRDRDGYTF. In nucleotides, the CDR3 is TGTGCCAGTAGTCGCCGGGACAGGGATGGCTACACCTTC. The complete variable domain, with remaining parts taken from reference TRBV19 and TRBJ1-2, reads DGGITQSPKYLFRKEGQNVTLSCEQNLNHDAMYWYRQDPGQGLRLIYYSQIVNDFQKGDIAEGYSVSREKKESFPLTVTSAQKNPTAFYLCASSRRDRDGYTFGSGTRLTVV.

The sample holds many counts of this clonotype. The CDR3 DNA reads as TGCAGCGTTCATGCCGGGACTAGTATATACAATGAGCAGTTCTTC. Translating gives CSVHAGTSIYNEQFF. The chain joins TRBV29-1 to TRBJ2-1, with 8 bases lining up with TRBD2. The CDR3 length is 15 residues. V trimming: 5 bases; J trimming: 4 bases; junction bases outside the gene matches: 10. The germline V gene has CDR1 SQVTM and CDR2 ANQGSEA.

There are many counts of this clonotype. The chain has TRBV29-1 and TRBJ2-5, with TRBD2 matching over 14 bases. The CDR3 length is 14 residues. After removal of 6 bases from V and 10 bases from J, the junction contained 10 bases not matched to a gene. Germline values: CDR1 SQVTM, CDR2 ANQGSEA. In DNA, the CDR3 is TGCAGCGTAGCCCCGGGACTAGCGGGAGCTTTCCAGTACTTC. It codes for CSVAPGLAGAFQYF.

The gene calls are TRBV7-9 and TRBJ1-3, with no clear D. V dropped 1 base and J dropped 8 bases, with 3 bases sitting between them. Germline CDR1 and CDR2: SEHNR and FQNEAQ (reference sequence). There are 11 residues in the CDR3. The chain's CDR3 is CASSLEDTIYF. CDR3 nucleotide sequence: TGTGCCAGCAGCTTAGAGGACACCATATATTTT.

The genes are TRBV6-1 and TRBJ2-2; the match to TRBD1 covers 8 bases. Germline V gives CDR1 MNHNS, CDR2 SASEGT. V was pared by 6 bases and J by 1 base, with 4 bases of the junction left unmatched. The CDR3 totals 15 residues. The CDR3 loop reads CASRTGTGNTGELFF. The CDR3 region has the DNA TGTGCCAGCAGGACCGGGACAGGGAACACCGGGGAGCTGTTTTTT.

CDR3 DNA sequence: TGTGCCAGCAGTGAGGGGGGGGCACCGAGCACTGAAGCTTTCTTT. This gives the protein CASSEGGAPSTEAFF. V and J are TRBV28 and TRBJ1-1; D may be TRBD1 (6 bases). In germline, CDR1 is MDHEN, CDR2 SYDVKM. Trimming took off 5 bases at V and 4 bases at J, with 17 bases between the two ends. The CDR3 totals 15 residues.

This chain links TRBV28 with TRBJ2-2; D may be TRBD2 (6 bases). The length of the CDR3 is 15 residues. Germline assignment: CDR1 MDHEN and CDR2 SYDVKM. V dropped 2 bases and J dropped 3 bases, with 10 bases sitting between them. CDR3 nucleotides: TGTGCCAGCAGTTTACTAGCGAGAGACACCGGGGAGCTGTTTTTT. Translating it yields CASSLLARDTGELFF.